This T cell receptor beta chain was identified in a study of T cells after yellow fever vaccination (dated by TCRdb to between 2017 and 2020). Regarding the research as a whole: Libraries from fractions with low cell numbers were prepared with the SMART-Seq v4 Ultra Low Input RNA kit. Two healthy male donors, one aged 18 to 30 and one aged 30 to 40 years, were included in the cohort. Bulk PBMC replicates and cell subsets were isolated from blood drawn at multiple timepoints before and after both primary and secondary immunization. To follow T-cell clones before and after primary and booster YFV17D yellow fever vaccination, bulk TCR alpha and beta repertoires were sequenced over time. The study at large found these results: The secondary T-cell response was weaker than the primary response but faster, peaking on day 5 instead of day 15. Because the study included only two donors, the extent to which the findings can be generalized is limited. A small share of clonotypes occurred in both CD4 and CD8 compartments, likely arising from convergent recombination. Computational filtering was required because FACS-sorted repertoires could contain abundant contaminating clonotypes from the bulk population. Most clones expanded after primary vaccination were re-detected after the booster (just under 97% of CD4 and about nine tenths of CD8), suggesting broad memory maintenance.

This clonotype was counted only a few times. Its antigen is not yet known. Base qualities are not at hand, and no much larger clone is one base apart. The sequencer listed for this sample is Illumina NovaSeq 6000. TCR cDNA was made using 5'RACE template switching, a step that added a universal primer site and unique molecular identifiers. cDNA synthesis was primed from both the TCR alpha and TCR beta constant segments. Libraries were amplified in two PCR steps, with sample barcodes and sequencing adapters added in the second step. Sequencing of libraries was performed on Illumina HiSeq 2500 (2x100 bp) or NovaSeq (2x150 bp). Turning to the authors' computational methods: Demultiplexing of reads and collapsing into UMI consensus sequences were performed with MIGEC, and V(D)J alignment was carried out with MiXCR. Clonotypes responding to the vaccine were identified with edgeR on replicate PBMC samples, with the criteria of FDR below 0.01 and a log2 fold change above 5 up to day 15. CD4 or CD8 identity was assigned to each bulk clonotype according to whether the clonotype was present at higher abundance in the sequenced CD4 repertoire or the sequenced CD8 repertoire. TCRdb reworked the public reads: Q25 trimming with fastp, MiXCR clone assembly, productive beta chains retained. One record per CDR3 amino acid sequence lists the most common genes and DNA. TCRdb, not the authors, supplied the V and J calls. This sample lists some 400,000 distinct CDR3 sequences; 18% were detected once. The top ten hold 15% to 20% of the sample.

Sample treatment or condition, as interpreted from the label and publication: live attenuated yellow fever vaccine strain. At each blood-draw timepoint, two biological replicates of bulk PBMCs were collected. A standard Ficoll-Paque protocol was used to isolate PBMCs from peripheral blood. RNA was extracted with TriZol from bulk PBMCs, CD4 and CD8 fractions, and dextramer-positive and dextramer-negative fractions. The CDR3 measures 14 amino acids from cysteine to phenylalanine. Only the CDR3 portion is preserved as DNA: 42 bases, with reading frame beginning at the first base. Via the germline V gene (reference sequence), CDR1 is DFQATT and CDR2 SNEGSKA. V and J are truncated by 3 bases and 1 base respectively, leaving an intervening sequence of 10 bases.

The sequence is built from TRBV20-1 and TRBJ2-1; the D segment is perhaps TRBD1 or TRBD2, each sharing 6 matched bases. The sample consisted of PBMCs, taken before the yellow fever booster vaccination. The clonotype originates from a man in his late teens or twenties who received the YFV17D yellow fever vaccine. The base sequence is TGCAGTGCTAGCGGGGGCCCTTCCTACAATGAGCAGTTCTTC. Translated, this gives CSASGGPSYNEQFF.